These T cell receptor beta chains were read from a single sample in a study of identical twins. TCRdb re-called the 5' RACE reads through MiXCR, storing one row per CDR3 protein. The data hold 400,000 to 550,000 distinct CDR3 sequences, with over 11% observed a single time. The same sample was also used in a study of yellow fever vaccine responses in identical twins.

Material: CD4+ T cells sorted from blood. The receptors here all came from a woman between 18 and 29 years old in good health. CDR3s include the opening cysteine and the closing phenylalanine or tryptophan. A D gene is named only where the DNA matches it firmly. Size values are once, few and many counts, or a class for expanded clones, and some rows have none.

cdr3_aa: CATHTGPSTDTQYF
cdr3_nt: TGTGCCACCCATACGGGTCCAAGCACAGATACGCAGTATTTT
v_call: TRBV2
clone_size: NA
d_call: NA
j_call: TRBJ2-3

cdr3_aa: CASSWDSVRITEAFF
cdr3_nt: TGTGCCAGCAGCTGGGACTCGGTTCGGATCACTGAAGCTTTCTTT
v_call: TRBV5-6
clone_size: few
d_call: NA
j_call: TRBJ1-1

cdr3_aa: CASSLGGKGNSPLHF
cdr3_nt: TGTGCCAGCAGTTTGGGGGGTAAGGGTAATTCACCCCTCCACTTT
v_call: TRBV12-3/TRBV12-4
clone_size: NA
d_call: NA
j_call: TRBJ1-6

cdr3_aa: CASTHGIGTGDGKNIQYF
cdr3_nt: TGTGCCAGCACCCACGGTATAGGGACCGGCGATGGCAAAAACATTCAGTACTTC
v_call: TRBV27
clone_size: NA
d_call: NA
j_call: TRBJ2-4

cdr3_aa: CASRGQGSEKLFF
cdr3_nt: TGTGCCAGCAGGGGGCAGGGAAGTGAAAAACTGTTTTTT
v_call: TRBV28
clone_size: many
d_call: NA
j_call: TRBJ1-4

cdr3_aa: CASSYSNPAYSGNTIYF
cdr3_nt: TGTGCCAGCAGTTACTCGAACCCTGCTTACTCTGGAAACACCATATATTTT
v_call: TRBV6-5
clone_size: few
d_call: NA
j_call: TRBJ1-3

cdr3_aa: CASSAGDRAVEQYF
cdr3_nt: TGTGCCAGCAGTGCCGGGGACAGGGCTGTCGAGCAGTACTTC
v_call: TRBV12-3/TRBV12-4
clone_size: few
d_call: TRBD1
j_call: TRBJ2-7

cdr3_aa: CSVTPAGVLGEQYF
cdr3_nt: TGCAGCGTCACTCCGGCAGGTGTTTTGGGCGAGCAGTACTTC
v_call: TRBV29-1
clone_size: few
d_call: NA
j_call: TRBJ2-7

cdr3_aa: CASSQVASGWNEQYF
cdr3_nt: TGTGCCAGCAGCCAAGTCGCCAGCGGGTGGAACGAGCAGTACTTC
v_call: TRBV14
clone_size: NA
d_call: NA
j_call: TRBJ2-7

cdr3_aa: CATSPGGRGNQPQHF
cdr3_nt: TGTGCCACCAGCCCAGGGGGCCGGGGCAATCAGCCCCAGCATTTT
v_call: TRBV15
clone_size: few
d_call: TRBD1
j_call: TRBJ1-5

cdr3_aa: CASSKGTSYEQYF
cdr3_nt: TGTGCCAGTAGCAAGGGGACCTCCTACGAGCAGTACTTC
v_call: TRBV28
clone_size: few
d_call: NA
j_call: TRBJ2-7

cdr3_aa: CASSQPPGLGAYNEQFF
cdr3_nt: TGCGCCAGCAGCCAGCCGCCGGGACTAGGGGCCTACAATGAGCAGTTCTTC
v_call: TRBV4-3
clone_size: once
d_call: TRBD2
j_call: TRBJ2-1

cdr3_aa: CASSLGLASTDTQYF
cdr3_nt: TGTGCCAGCAGCTTAGGCCTAGCGAGCACAGATACGCAGTATTTT
v_call: TRBV7-2
clone_size: few
d_call: NA
j_call: TRBJ2-3

cdr3_aa: CASSSSIGSVTGKNIQYF
cdr3_nt: TGTGCCAGCAGCTCCAGCATAGGGTCGGTGACGGGGAAAAACATTCAGTACTTC
v_call: TRBV11-2
clone_size: NA
d_call: NA
j_call: TRBJ2-4

cdr3_aa: CASTTNPGAGDKETQYF
cdr3_nt: TGTGCCAGCACCACGAACCCCGGAGCGGGGGATAAAGAGACCCAGTACTTC
v_call: TRBV28
clone_size: many
d_call: TRBD2
j_call: TRBJ2-5

cdr3_aa: CASSLRVTNTEAFF
cdr3_nt: TGCGCCAGCAGCTTGAGGGTTACGAACACTGAAGCTTTCTTT
v_call: TRBV5-1
clone_size: NA
d_call: NA
j_call: TRBJ1-1

cdr3_aa: CASSESPPGLASYNEQFF
cdr3_nt: TGCGCCAGCAGCGAAAGCCCCCCGGGACTAGCATCCTACAATGAGCAGTTCTTC
v_call: TRBV4-3
clone_size: NA
d_call: TRBD2
j_call: TRBJ2-1

cdr3_aa: CASSLVMGANSPLHF
cdr3_nt: TGTGCCAGCAGCTTAGTTATGGGGGCGAATTCACCCCTCCACTTT
v_call: TRBV7-9
clone_size: few
d_call: NA
j_call: TRBJ1-6

cdr3_aa: CASGLNRGFAYF
cdr3_nt: TGTGCCAGCGGTTTAAACAGGGGATTTGCGTATTTT
v_call: TRBV12-3/TRBV12-4
clone_size: few
d_call: TRBD1
j_call: TRBJ1-3

cdr3_aa: CSARAAGVNIQYF
cdr3_nt: TGCAGTGCTAGAGCTGCAGGGGTAAACATTCAGTACTTC
v_call: TRBV20-1
clone_size: NA
d_call: NA
j_call: TRBJ2-4

cdr3_aa: CSAKNRGTYEQYF
cdr3_nt: TGCAGTGCTAAAAACCGGGGTACCTACGAGCAGTACTTC
v_call: TRBV20-1
clone_size: few
d_call: NA
j_call: TRBJ2-7

cdr3_aa: CSARDIGTRNYEQYF
cdr3_nt: TGCAGTGCTAGAGATATTGGGACAAGGAACTACGAGCAGTACTTC
v_call: TRBV20-1
clone_size: NA
d_call: NA
j_call: TRBJ2-7

cdr3_aa: CASSEAPLLKYF
cdr3_nt: TGTGCCAGCAGTGAAGCGCCCCTCTTGAAGTACTTC
v_call: TRBV6-1
clone_size: few
d_call: NA
j_call: TRBJ2-7

cdr3_aa: CASSLRAGGTGELFF
cdr3_nt: TGTGCCAGCAGTCTCCGAGCGGGAGGCACCGGGGAGCTGTTTTTT
v_call: TRBV12-3/TRBV12-4
clone_size: few
d_call: TRBD2
j_call: TRBJ2-2

cdr3_aa: CASRTGGFGTGELFF
cdr3_nt: TGTGCCAGCAGAACAGGGGGCTTTGGCACCGGGGAGCTGTTTTTT
v_call: TRBV7-9
clone_size: NA
d_call: TRBD1
j_call: TRBJ2-2

cdr3_aa: CSVKPVDGYTF
cdr3_nt: TGCAGCGTTAAACCGGTGGATGGTTACACCTTC
v_call: TRBV29-1
clone_size: NA
d_call: NA
j_call: TRBJ1-2

cdr3_aa: CASSLLAGSLSYEQYF
cdr3_nt: TGTGCCAGCAGTTTACTGGCCGGGTCCCTCTCCTACGAGCAGTACTTC
v_call: TRBV12-3/TRBV12-4
clone_size: few
d_call: NA
j_call: TRBJ2-7

cdr3_aa: CATILGQGALNEQYF
cdr3_nt: TGTGCCACTATCCTGGGACAGGGGGCTCTGAACGAGCAGTACTTC
v_call: TRBV10-3
clone_size: few
d_call: TRBD1
j_call: TRBJ2-7

cdr3_aa: CASSLDLPWTGGETQYF
cdr3_nt: TGTGCCAGCAGCTTAGATCTCCCCTGGACAGGGGGGGAGACCCAGTACTTC
v_call: TRBV11-2
clone_size: NA
d_call: TRBD1
j_call: TRBJ2-5

cdr3_aa: CASSFTGLDTVELFF
cdr3_nt: TGTGCCAGCAGCTTTACAGGACTAGACACCGTGGAGCTGTTTTTT
v_call: TRBV5-5
clone_size: NA
d_call: TRBD2
j_call: TRBJ2-2

cdr3_aa: CASGAGTGISEQYF
cdr3_nt: TGTGCCAGCGGAGCCGGGACAGGGATATCGGAGCAGTACTTC
v_call: TRBV6-2/TRBV6-3
clone_size: NA
d_call: TRBD1
j_call: TRBJ2-7

cdr3_aa: CATSAGPHGTDTQYF
cdr3_nt: TGTGCCACCAGTGCGGGGCCCCACGGTACAGATACGCAGTATTTT
v_call: TRBV24-1
clone_size: few
d_call: NA
j_call: TRBJ2-3

cdr3_aa: CASSLSGGNNEKLFF
cdr3_nt: TGTGCCAGCAGCTTGAGCGGGGGAAATAATGAAAAACTGTTTTTT
v_call: TRBV5-4
clone_size: few
d_call: NA
j_call: TRBJ1-4

cdr3_aa: CASSLRVPWGSVEETQYF
cdr3_nt: TGTGCCAGCAGCTTAAGGGTTCCGTGGGGGAGTGTGGAAGAGACCCAGTACTTC
v_call: TRBV11-2
clone_size: few
d_call: NA
j_call: TRBJ2-5

cdr3_aa: CASSIRSGSEAFF
cdr3_nt: TGTGCCAGTAGTATAAGGTCTGGCAGTGAAGCTTTCTTT
v_call: TRBV19
clone_size: NA
d_call: NA
j_call: TRBJ1-1

cdr3_aa: CSARLAGPLGDTQYF
cdr3_nt: TGCAGTGCTAGATTAGCGGGGCCCCTTGGGGATACGCAGTATTTT
v_call: TRBV20-1
clone_size: many
d_call: TRBD2
j_call: TRBJ2-3

cdr3_aa: CASSMSGRAYEQYF
cdr3_nt: TGTGCCAGTAGTATGAGCGGGAGGGCCTACGAGCAGTACTTC
v_call: TRBV19
clone_size: NA
d_call: TRBD2
j_call: TRBJ2-7

cdr3_aa: CSAQGAQRGYEQYF
cdr3_nt: TGCAGTGCCCAAGGGGCCCAAAGGGGCTATGAGCAGTACTTC
v_call: TRBV20-1
clone_size: NA
d_call: NA
j_call: TRBJ2-7

cdr3_aa: CATSRDRQGLDNEQFF
cdr3_nt: TGTGCCACCAGCAGAGATAGGCAGGGTCTGGACAATGAGCAGTTCTTC
v_call: TRBV15
clone_size: NA
d_call: NA
j_call: TRBJ2-1

cdr3_aa: CSVVRRSSYNEQFF
cdr3_nt: TGCAGCGTTGTCCGGCGGAGCTCCTACAATGAGCAGTTCTTC
v_call: TRBV29-1
clone_size: many
d_call: NA
j_call: TRBJ2-1